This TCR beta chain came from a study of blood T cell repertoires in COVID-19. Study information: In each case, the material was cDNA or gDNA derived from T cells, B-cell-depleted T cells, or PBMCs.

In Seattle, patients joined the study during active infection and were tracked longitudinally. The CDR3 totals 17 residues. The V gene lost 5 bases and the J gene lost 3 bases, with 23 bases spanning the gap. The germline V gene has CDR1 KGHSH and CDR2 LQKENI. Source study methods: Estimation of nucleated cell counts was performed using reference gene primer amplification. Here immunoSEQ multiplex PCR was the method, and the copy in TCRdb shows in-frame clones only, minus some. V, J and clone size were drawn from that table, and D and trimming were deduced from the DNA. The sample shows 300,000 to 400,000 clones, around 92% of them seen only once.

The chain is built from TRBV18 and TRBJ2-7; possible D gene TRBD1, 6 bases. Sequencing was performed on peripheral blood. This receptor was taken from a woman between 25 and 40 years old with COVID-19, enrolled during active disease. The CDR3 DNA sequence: TGTGCCAGCTCATCATACAATGGACAGCATGCCGACTACGAGCAGTACTTC. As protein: CASSSYNGQHADYEQYF.